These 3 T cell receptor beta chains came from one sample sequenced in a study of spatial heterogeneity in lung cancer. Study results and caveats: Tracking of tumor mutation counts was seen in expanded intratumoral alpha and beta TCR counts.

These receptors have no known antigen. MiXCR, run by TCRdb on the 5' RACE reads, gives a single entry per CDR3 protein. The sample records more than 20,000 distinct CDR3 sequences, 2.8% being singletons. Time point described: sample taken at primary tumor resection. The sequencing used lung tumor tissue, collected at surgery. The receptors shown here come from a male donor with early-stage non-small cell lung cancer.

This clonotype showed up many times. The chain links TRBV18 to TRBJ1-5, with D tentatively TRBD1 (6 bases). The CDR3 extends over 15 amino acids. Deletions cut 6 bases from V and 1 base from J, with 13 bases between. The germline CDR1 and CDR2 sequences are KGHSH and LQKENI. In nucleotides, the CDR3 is TGTGCCAGCTCGCCTCCGGGACAAAGCAATCAGCCCCAGCATTTT. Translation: CASSPPGQSNQPQHF.

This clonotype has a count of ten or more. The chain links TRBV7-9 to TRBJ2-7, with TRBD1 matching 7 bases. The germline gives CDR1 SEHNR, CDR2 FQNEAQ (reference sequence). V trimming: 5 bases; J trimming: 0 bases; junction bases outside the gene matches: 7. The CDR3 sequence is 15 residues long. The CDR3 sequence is CASSRGQDLSYEQYF. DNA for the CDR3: TGTGCCAGCAGCCGCGGACAGGACCTCTCCTACGAGCAGTACTTC.

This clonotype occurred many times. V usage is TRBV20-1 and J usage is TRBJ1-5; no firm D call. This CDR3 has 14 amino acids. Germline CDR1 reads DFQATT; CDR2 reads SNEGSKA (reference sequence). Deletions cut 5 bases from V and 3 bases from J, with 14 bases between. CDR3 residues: CSARKGPLNQPQHF. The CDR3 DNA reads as TGCAGTGCTCGCAAAGGGCCCCTCAATCAGCCCCAGCATTTT.